A single sample gave rise to the 14 T cell receptor beta chains below, sequenced in a study of T cell repertoires in aging, cancer and after chemotherapy. TRB rearrangements spanning V, D and J were amplified using mixed TRB-A/B primers. MiXCR was run by TCRdb on the multiplex PCR reads, yielding one entry per CDR3 protein. The sample yields about 3,000 distinct CDR3 sequences, under 40% seen once. TCR beta rearrangements were amplified from peripheral blood genomic DNA. The source material was blood. The source of these receptors is a human donor with a solid tumor.

V and J are TRBV12-3 or TRBV12-4 and TRBJ2-7; 8 nucleotides agree with TRBD1. With V trimmed by 6 bases and J by 0 bases, 10 bases remained unmatched. The CDR3 sequence is 16 residues long. The CDR3 region has the DNA TGTGCCAGCAGCCCTAAGCGGACAGGGACCTCCTACGAGCAGTACTTC. Amino acids: CASSPKRTGTSYEQYF.

The rearrangement uses TRBV6-2 or TRBV6-3 and TRBJ2-2, with D hard to call. This CDR3 contains 16 residues. Between the trimmed V and J ends, which lost 5 bases and 0 bases, there was a span of 13 bases. Germline V gives CDR1 MNHEY, CDR2 SVGEGT. The CDR3 loop reads CASSPPRRTNTGELFF. DNA of the CDR3: TGTGCCAGCAGTCCACCCAGGAGAACGAACACCGGGGAGCTGTTTTTT.

The chain recombines TRBV7-2 with TRBJ1-4; 8 nucleotides agree with TRBD1. The junction had 7 bases not matched to a gene; V was cut back by 4 bases and J by 9 bases. Germline-derived CDR1 and CDR2 are SGHTA and FQGNSA. The CDR3 has 14 residues. The CDR3 reads CASSSDRGKKKLFF. The CDR3 DNA sequence: TGTGCCAGCAGCTCCGACAGGGGAAAGAAAAAACTGTTTTTT. The full variable domain, with the rest looked up from reference TRBV7-2 and TRBJ1-4, is GAGVSQSPSNKVTEKGKDVELRCDPISGHTALYWYRQSLGQGLEFLIYFQGNSAPDKSGLPSDRFSAERTGGSVSTLTIQRTQQEDSAVYLCASSSDRGKKKLFFGSGTQLSVL.

This clonotype occurred a few times. The genes are TRBV6-4 and TRBJ2-3, with TRBD2 identical over 8 bases. The CDR3 spans 15 residues. V lost 0 bases to trimming and J lost 5 bases; unmatched junction nucleotides: 4. Per germline, CDR1 MRHNA and CDR2 SNTAGT. The CDR3 is CASSDSGAGGDTQYF. The CDR3 bases are TGTGCCAGCAGTGACTCAGGGGCGGGAGGAGATACGCAGTATTTT.

The chain has TRBV5-4 and TRBJ2-1; 9 bases map to TRBD1. Unmatched junction bases numbered 7, after V lost 6 bases and J lost 6 bases. Germline V gene sequence: CDR1 SGHNT, CDR2 YYREEE (reference sequence). This CDR3 is built from 14 residues. The CDR3 DNA sequence: TGTGCCAGCATGAGGGACAGGGTTTTCAATGAGCAGTTCTTC. Its translation is CASMRDRVFNEQFF. Using reference TRBV5-4 and TRBJ2-1 for the parts outside the CDR3, the full variable domain is ETGVTQSPTHLIKTRGQQVTLRCSSQSGHNTVSWYQQALGQGPQFIFQYYREEENGRGNFPPRFSGLQFPNYSSELNVNALELDDSALYLCASMRDRVFNEQFFGPGTRLTVL.

This clonotype qualifies as medium-sized. The chain recombines TRBV6-5 with TRBJ2-3; tentative D call: TRBD1 (6 bases). The CDR3 is 17 amino acids. Germline V gene lookup returns CDR1 MNHEY and CDR2 SVGAGI. Trimming cost V 0 bases and J 4 bases, with 17 bases left between them. The CDR3 loop reads CASSYSKHRGSADTQYF. Written as DNA, the CDR3 is TGTGCCAGCAGTTACTCGAAACATAGGGGGTCGGCAGATACGCAGTATTTT.

The genes are TRBV27 and TRBJ2-7, with D possibly matching TRBD2 (5 bases). The V gene's germline CDR1 is MNHEY and CDR2 SMNVEV (reference sequence). The CDR3 is made up of 15 amino acids. V lost 0 bases, J lost 4 bases, and 13 bases lay in between. The CDR3 DNA reads TGTGCCAGCAGTTTATCCGGGATAACCTATTACGAGCAGTACTTC. It yields the protein CASSLSGITYYEQYF.

Only one count was recorded for this clonotype. The rearrangement uses TRBV7-2 and TRBJ2-3; a possible D gene is TRBD2 (7 bases). With 1 base removed from V and 4 bases from J, the gap between germline ends came to 12 bases. The CDR3 spans 15 residues. Germline V gene lookup returns CDR1 SGHTA and CDR2 FQGNSA. The CDR3 DNA is TGTGCCAGCAGCTTAGGGTGGGGGGGCGCAGATACGCAGTATTTT. Protein sequence: CASSLGWGGADTQYF.

The chain uses TRBV18 and TRBJ1-3, with TRBD1 matching 7 bases. The germline V gene encodes CDR1 KGHSH and CDR2 LQKENI. CDR3 length: 15 residues. J gave up 0 bases and V 2 bases, and 1 base lay outside the gene matches. CDR3 coding DNA: TGTGCCAGCTCACCAGCAGGGGGCTCTGGAAACACCATATATTTT. Encoded protein: CASSPAGGSGNTIYF.

By proportion, this clonotype is medium-sized. This sequence joins TRBV15 and TRBJ2-7; D remains ambiguous. Trimming cost V 4 bases and J 0 bases, with 10 bases left between them. The CDR3 sequence is 14 residues long. The V gene's germline CDR1 is LNHNV and CDR2 YYDKDF (reference sequence). This CDR3 is CATSKDSYSYEQYF. The DNA of the CDR3 is TGTGCCACCAGCAAGGATTCCTACTCCTACGAGCAGTACTTC.

This chain uses TRBV6-6 with TRBJ2-5; TRBD2 matches 16 bases. Trimming cost V 5 bases and J 3 bases; bases outside gene matches: 3. In germline, CDR1 is MNHNY, CDR2 SVGAGI (reference sequence). The CDR3 length is 16 residues. CDR3 loop: CASSKGTSGREETQYF. The CDR3, as DNA: TGTGCCAGCAGTAAAGGGACTAGCGGGAGGGAAGAGACCCAGTACTTC.

The CDR3 nucleotides read TGTGCCAGCGCCAGGGGGGGGCAGTATTACGAGCAGTACTTC. It codes for CASARGGQYYEQYF. The genes are TRBV12-3 or TRBV12-4 and TRBJ2-7, with D perhaps being TRBD1 or TRBD2 (7 bases each). Trimming removed 8 bases at V and 4 bases at J, with 18 bases between. CDR3 length: 14 amino acids.

This clonotype was counted only a few times. The V gene is TRBV10-3, the J gene TRBJ2-3, with 14 bases aligning to TRBD2. The length of the CDR3 is 17 residues. After removal of 9 bases from V and 0 bases from J, the junction contained 8 bases not matched to a gene. Germline CDR1 reads ENHRY; CDR2 reads SYGVKD. In DNA form, the CDR3 reads TGTGCCATAGGAGGACTAGCGGGGGGTCCAAGCACAGATACGCAGTATTTT. This encodes CAIGGLAGGPSTDTQYF.

The CDR3 DNA follows: TGTGCCAGCAGCCCCTGGGGACAGGGGCAGTACTTC. Translating it yields CASSPWGQGQYF. This rearrangement joins TRBV5-6 to TRBJ2-7; TRBD1 agrees at 9 bases. This CDR3 comprises 12 residues. V was pared by 4 bases and J by 9 bases, with 5 bases of the junction left unmatched. The V gene's germline CDR1 is SGHDT and CDR2 YYEEEE.